This T cell receptor (beta chain) is from a study of cytomegalovirus exposure and HLA in healthy donors. Study-wide points: Among the CMV-associated chains, a few were confirmed in vitro as specific for CMV antigens. Researchers catalogued roughly 170 TCR beta chains as cytomegalovirus-associated.

Germline V gives CDR1 SGHTA, CDR2 FQGTGA. CDR3 length equals 17 residues. This clone was counted a few times. Its antigen remains unidentified. Healthy bone marrow donors supplied every sample. 13 Jbeta primers and 60 Vbeta primers were used for the PCR. Source study methods: An analysis performed later counted about 80 million unique TCR beta chains (roughly 10 million of them shared). Measured with immunoSEQ multiplex PCR; TCRdb has only the in-frame clones, and not every one. V and J calls plus clone size are reproduced from that table; the DNA served to infer D and trimming. The table has some 200,000 clones, approximately 80% seen once.

Sequencing was carried out using PBMCs. The receptor comes from a woman under 40 in good health and CMV-seronegative. V and J are TRBV7-3 and TRBJ2-5; TRBD2 aligns across 7 bases. Gene TRBJ2-7 matches the end of the DNA better, so the J call may be wrong. CDR3 region: CASSLALGLADYYEQYF. In DNA, the CDR3 is TGTGCCAGCAGCTTAGCGCTGGGGCTAGCGGATTACTACGAGCAGTACTTC.